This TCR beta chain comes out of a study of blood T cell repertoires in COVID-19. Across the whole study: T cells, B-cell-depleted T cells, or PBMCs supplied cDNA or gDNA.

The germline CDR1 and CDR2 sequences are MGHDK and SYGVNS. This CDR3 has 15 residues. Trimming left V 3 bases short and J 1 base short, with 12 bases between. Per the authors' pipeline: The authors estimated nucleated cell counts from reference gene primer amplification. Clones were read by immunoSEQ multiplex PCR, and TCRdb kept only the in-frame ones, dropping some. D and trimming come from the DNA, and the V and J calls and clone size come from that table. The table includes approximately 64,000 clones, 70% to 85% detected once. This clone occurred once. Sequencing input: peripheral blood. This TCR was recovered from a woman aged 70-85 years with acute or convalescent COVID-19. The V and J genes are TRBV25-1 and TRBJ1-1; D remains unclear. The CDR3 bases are TGTGCCAGCAGTGAGGCGGGAAAAGAGAACACTGAAGCTTTCTTT. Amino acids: CASSEAGKENTEAFF.